Listed here is a single TCR beta chain. Antigen: not known. These data are taken from a study of OX40 agonist ivuxolimab in advanced cancers. The wider study: An agonistic anti-OX40 (CD134) antibody, ivuxolimab, was used to treat the patients. Study-level points and caveats: Among the least clonally expanded were partial responders at 0.1-3.0 mg/kg.

V dropped 3 bases and J dropped 3 bases, with 12 bases sitting between them. This CDR3 is 14 amino acids long. The V gene's germline CDR1 is GTSNPN and CDR2 SVGIG (reference sequence). Measured with immunoSEQ multiplex PCR; TCRdb has only the in-frame clones, and not every one. The data contain tens of thousands of clones, 75% to 90% of them singletons. The chain recombines TRBV30 with TRBJ1-5, with TRBD1 as a possible D gene (5 bases). The clonotype originates from an adult with an advanced solid tumor such as melanoma, head and neck, liver or kidney cancer. Sequencing was performed on CD4+ or CD8+ T cells sorted from blood, taken in a trial of the OX40 agonist ivuxolimab. The CDR3 bases are TGTGCCTGGAGGGCTGGACAAGTCAATCAGCCCCAGCATTTT. Amino acids: CAWRAGQVNQPQHF.